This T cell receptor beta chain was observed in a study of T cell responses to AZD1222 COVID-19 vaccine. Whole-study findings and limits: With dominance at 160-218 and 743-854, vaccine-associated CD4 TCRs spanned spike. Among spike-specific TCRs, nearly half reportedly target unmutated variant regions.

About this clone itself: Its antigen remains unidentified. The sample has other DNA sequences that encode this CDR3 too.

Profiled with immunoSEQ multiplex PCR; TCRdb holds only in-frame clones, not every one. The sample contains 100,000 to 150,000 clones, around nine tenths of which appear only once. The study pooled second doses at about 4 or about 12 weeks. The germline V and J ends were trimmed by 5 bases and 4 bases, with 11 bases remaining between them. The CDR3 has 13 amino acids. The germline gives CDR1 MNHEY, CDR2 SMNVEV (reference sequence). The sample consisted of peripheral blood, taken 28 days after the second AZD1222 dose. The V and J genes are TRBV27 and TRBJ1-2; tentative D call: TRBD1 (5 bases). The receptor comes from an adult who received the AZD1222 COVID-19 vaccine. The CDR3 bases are TGTGCCAGCAGTCCTACAGGCGGCTATGGCTACACCTTC. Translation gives CASSPTGGYGYTF.